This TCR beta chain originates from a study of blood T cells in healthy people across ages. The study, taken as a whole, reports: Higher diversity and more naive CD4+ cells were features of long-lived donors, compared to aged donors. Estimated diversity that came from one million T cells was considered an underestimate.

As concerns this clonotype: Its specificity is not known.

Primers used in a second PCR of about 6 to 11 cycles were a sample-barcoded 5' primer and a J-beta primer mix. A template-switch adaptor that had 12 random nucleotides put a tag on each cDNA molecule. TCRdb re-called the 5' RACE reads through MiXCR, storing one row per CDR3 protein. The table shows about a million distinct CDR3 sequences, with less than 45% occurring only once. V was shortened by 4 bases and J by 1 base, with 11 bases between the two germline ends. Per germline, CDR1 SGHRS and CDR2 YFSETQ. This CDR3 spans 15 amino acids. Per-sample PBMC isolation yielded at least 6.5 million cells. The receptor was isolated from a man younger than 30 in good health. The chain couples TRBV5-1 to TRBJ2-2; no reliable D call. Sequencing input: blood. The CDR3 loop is CASSPVGRNTGELFF. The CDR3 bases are TGCGCCAGCAGCCCGGTAGGTCGGAACACCGGGGAGCTGTTTTTT.